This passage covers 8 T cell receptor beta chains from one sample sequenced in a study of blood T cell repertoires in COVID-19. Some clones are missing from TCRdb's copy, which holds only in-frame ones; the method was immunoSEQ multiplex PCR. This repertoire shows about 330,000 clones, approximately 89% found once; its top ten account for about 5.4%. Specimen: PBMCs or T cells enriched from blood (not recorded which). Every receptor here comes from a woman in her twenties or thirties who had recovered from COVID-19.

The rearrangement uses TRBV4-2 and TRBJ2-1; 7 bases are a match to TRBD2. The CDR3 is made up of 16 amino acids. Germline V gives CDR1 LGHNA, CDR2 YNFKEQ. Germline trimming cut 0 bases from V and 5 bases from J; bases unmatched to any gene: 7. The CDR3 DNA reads TGTGCCAGCAGCCAAGATGGGGGGGGGTATCACAATGAGCAGTTCTTC. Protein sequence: CASSQDGGGYHNEQFF.

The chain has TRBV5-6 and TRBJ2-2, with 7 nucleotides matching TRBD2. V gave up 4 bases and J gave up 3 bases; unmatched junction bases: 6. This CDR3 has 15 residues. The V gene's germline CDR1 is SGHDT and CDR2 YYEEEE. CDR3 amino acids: CASSARRGYTGELFF. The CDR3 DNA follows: TGTGCCAGCAGCGCACGGCGGGGGTACACCGGGGAGCTGTTTTTT.

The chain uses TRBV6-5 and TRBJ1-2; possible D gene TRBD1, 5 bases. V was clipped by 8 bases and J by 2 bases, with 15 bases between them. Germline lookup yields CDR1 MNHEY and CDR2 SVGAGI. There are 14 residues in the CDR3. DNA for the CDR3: TGTGCCAGCGCCCGAATGGGGGGAAACTATGGCTACACCTTC. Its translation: CASARMGGNYGYTF.

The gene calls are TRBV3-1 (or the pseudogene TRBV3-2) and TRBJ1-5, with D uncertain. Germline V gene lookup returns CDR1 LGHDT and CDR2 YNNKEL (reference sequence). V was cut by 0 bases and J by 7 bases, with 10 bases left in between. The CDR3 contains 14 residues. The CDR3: CASSQDTGKQPQHF. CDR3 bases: TGTGCCAGCAGCCAAGATACGGGAAAACAGCCCCAGCATTTT.

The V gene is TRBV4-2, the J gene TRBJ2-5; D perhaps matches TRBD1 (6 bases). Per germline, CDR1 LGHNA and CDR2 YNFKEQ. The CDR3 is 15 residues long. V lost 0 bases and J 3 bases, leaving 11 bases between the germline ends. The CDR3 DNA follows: TGTGCCAGCAGCCAAGAGGTGAACAGGGAAGAGACCCAGTACTTC. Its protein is CASSQEVNREETQYF.

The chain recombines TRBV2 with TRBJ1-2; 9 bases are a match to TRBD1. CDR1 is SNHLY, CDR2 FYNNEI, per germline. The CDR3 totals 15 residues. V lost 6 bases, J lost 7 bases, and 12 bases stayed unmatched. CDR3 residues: CASRSRDRVEGGYTF. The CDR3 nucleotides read TGTGCCAGCAGAAGCCGGGACAGGGTTGAAGGTGGCTACACCTTC.

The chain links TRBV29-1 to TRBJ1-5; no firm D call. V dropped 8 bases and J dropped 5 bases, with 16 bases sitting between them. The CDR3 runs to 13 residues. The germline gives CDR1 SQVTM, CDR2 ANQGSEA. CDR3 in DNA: TGCAGCTACCAAGGGTCCGGGGATCAGCCCCAGCATTTT. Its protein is CSYQGSGDQPQHF.

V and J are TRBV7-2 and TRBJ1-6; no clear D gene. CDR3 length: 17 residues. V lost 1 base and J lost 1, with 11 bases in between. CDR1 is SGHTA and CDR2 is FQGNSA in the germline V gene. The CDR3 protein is CASSLDPRASYNSPLHF. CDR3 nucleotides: TGTGCCAGCAGCTTAGATCCGCGGGCTTCCTATAATTCACCCCTCCACTTT.